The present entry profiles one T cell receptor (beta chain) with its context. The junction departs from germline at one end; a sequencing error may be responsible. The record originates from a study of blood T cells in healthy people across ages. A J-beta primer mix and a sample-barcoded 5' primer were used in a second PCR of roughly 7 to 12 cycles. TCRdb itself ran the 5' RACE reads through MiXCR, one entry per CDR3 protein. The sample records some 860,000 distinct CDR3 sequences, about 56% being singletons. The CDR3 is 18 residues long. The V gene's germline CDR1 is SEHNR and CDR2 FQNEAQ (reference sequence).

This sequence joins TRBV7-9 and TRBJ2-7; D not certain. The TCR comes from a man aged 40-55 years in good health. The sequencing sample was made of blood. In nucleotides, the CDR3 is TGTGCCAGCAGCTTAGTACGTTTAGGAACGGGTCGATCCTGCGAGCAGTACTTC. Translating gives CASSLVRLGTGRSCEQYF.